The 10 T cell receptor beta chains presented below share a single source sample, sequenced in a study of shared clonotypes between healthy human individuals. Repertoires were generated with immunoSEQ multiplex PCR, while TCRdb's copy carries only in-frame clones and drops some. Of roughly 1 million clones listed, 75% to 80% are singletons. The sequenced material came from memory CD4+ T cells from PBMCs. Subset in this sample: CD45RA-negative fraction. The source of these receptors is a man aged 18 to 30 in good health. Some clones in this sample may be carry-over from other donors' samples.

The rearrangement joins TRBV28 to TRBJ1-4, with 9 bases aligning to TRBD1. This CDR3 spans 16 amino acids. Unmatched junction bases numbered 10, after V lost 6 bases and J lost 5 bases. Germline CDR1 is MDHEN and CDR2 is SYDVKM. The CDR3 here is CASRGQGKRRNEKLFF. The CDR3 DNA is TGTGCCAGCAGGGGACAGGGAAAACGGCGGAATGAAAAACTGTTTTTT.

The chain couples TRBV5-1 to TRBJ2-1; 12 bases align to TRBD2. Germline CDR1 SGHRS, CDR2 YFSETQ. CDR3 size: 16 residues. The junction had 3 bases not matched to a gene; V was cut back by 0 bases and J by 5 bases. The CDR3 loop reads CASSLGLAGGDNEQFF. In DNA, the CDR3 is TGCGCCAGCAGCTTGGGCCTAGCGGGAGGGGACAATGAGCAGTTCTTC.

The chain has TRBV30 and TRBJ1-2; perhaps TRBD1 as D (6 bases). This CDR3 region has 17 residues. The V gene's germline CDR1 is GTSNPN and CDR2 SVGIG (reference sequence). The V end lost 2 bases, the J end lost 4 bases, and 23 bases lay between the germline ends. Here the CDR3 reads CAWSHQGIDNRIYGYTF. The CDR3 nucleotides read TGTGCCTGGAGTCATCAGGGGATCGACAACCGGATCTATGGCTACACCTTC.

The chain joins TRBV7-2 to TRBJ2-3; D remains ambiguous. V was clipped by 3 bases and J by 4 bases, with 11 bases between them. Germline V CDR1 and CDR2: SGHTA, FQGNSA. The CDR3 totals 14 residues. Here the CDR3 reads CASSFGRSADTQYF. Here the CDR3 DNA reads TGTGCCAGCAGCTTTGGACGCAGCGCAGATACGCAGTATTTT.

The chain carries TRBV18 and TRBJ2-7; D call uncertain. The V end lost 4 bases, the J end lost 4 bases, and 17 bases lay between the germline ends. CDR3 length: 15 residues. Germline V gene data show CDR1 as KGHSH and CDR2 as LQKENI. CDR3 amino acids: CASSRQGSKYYEQYF. DNA of the CDR3: TGTGCCAGCTCACGGCAAGGCTCAAAATATTACGAGCAGTACTTC.

About this clone: This CDR3 is also generated by other DNA sequences in the sample. The chain is built from TRBV7-2 and TRBJ2-3; D might be TRBD2 (5 bases). CDR1 is SGHTA and CDR2 is FQGNSA in the germline V gene. With 0 bases removed from V and 1 base from J, the gap between germline ends came to 5 bases. The CDR3 is 14 residues long. The CDR3 nucleotides are TGTGCCAGCAGCTTAGCGAGGGGCACAGATACGCAGTATTTT. It yields the protein CASSLARGTDTQYF.

The chain carries TRBV9 and TRBJ2-1; 9 bases map to TRBD2. V dropped 2 bases and J dropped 9; count of bases not matched to a gene: 9. In germline, CDR1 is SGDLS, CDR2 YYNGEE. The CDR3 runs 15 residues. The CDR3 DNA sequence: TGTGCCAGCAGCGTCGCGACCCTTAGCGGGGGTGAGCAGTTCTTC. Translated: CASSVATLSGGEQFF.

On this clone itself: Other DNA sequences in this sample translate to the same CDR3. The chain combines TRBV18 with TRBJ2-5; D unresolved. The CDR3 has 12 residues. Germline CDR1 and CDR2: KGHSH and LQKENI. V was pared by 2 bases and J by 5 bases, with 6 bases between. The CDR3 spells CASSPVGETQYF. The CDR3, as DNA: TGTGCCAGCTCACCAGTCGGGGAGACCCAGTACTTC.

This chain uses TRBV5-8 with TRBJ1-1; 9 bases agree with TRBD1. The CDR3 length is 16 residues. The V segment lost 4 bases and the J segment 6 bases; nucleotides outside the gene matches: 13. The germline CDR1 and CDR2 sequences are SGHTS and YDEGEE. DNA of the CDR3: TGTGCCAGCAGCCCTAGCGGACAGGGGAGGATTCCTGAAGCTTTCTTT. The encoded protein is CASSPSGQGRIPEAFF.

The V and J genes are TRBV28 and TRBJ1-5; D is ambiguous. There are 15 residues in the CDR3. V was cut by 2 bases and J by 5 bases, with 13 bases left in between. Germline CDR1 MDHEN, CDR2 SYDVKM. The chain's CDR3 is CASSLIRGRHQPQHF. Written as DNA, the CDR3 is TGTGCCAGCAGTTTAATCCGGGGAAGGCATCAGCCCCAGCATTTT.